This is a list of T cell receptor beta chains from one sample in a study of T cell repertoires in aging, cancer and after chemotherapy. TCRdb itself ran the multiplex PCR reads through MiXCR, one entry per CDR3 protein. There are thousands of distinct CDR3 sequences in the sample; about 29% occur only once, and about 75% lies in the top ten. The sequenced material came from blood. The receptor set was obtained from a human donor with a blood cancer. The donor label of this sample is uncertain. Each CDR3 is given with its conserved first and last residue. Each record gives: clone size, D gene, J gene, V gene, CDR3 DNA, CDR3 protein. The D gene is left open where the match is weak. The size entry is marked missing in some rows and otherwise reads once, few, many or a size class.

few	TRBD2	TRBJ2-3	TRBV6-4	TGTGCCAGCAGTGACTTGGCGGGGGGCGCCACAGATACGCAGTATTTT	CASSDLAGGATDTQYF
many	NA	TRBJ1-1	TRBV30	TGTGCCTGGGAAGACACTGAAGCTTTCTTT	CAWEDTEAFF
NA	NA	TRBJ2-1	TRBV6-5	TGTGCCAGCAGTTTGGGGGTCTATGAGCAGTTCTTC	CASSLGVYEQFF
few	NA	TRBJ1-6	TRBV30	TGTGCCTGGAAGGACAGCGACAATTCACCCCTCCACTTT	CAWKDSDNSPLHF
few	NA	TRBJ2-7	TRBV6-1	TGTGCCAGCAGTGAACGTCTTTACGGGACCCCCAAGGGAACCTACGAGCAGTACTTC	CASSERLYGTPKGTYEQYF
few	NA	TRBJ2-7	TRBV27	TGTGCCAGCAGTCTCTGGGGACCTTCCTACGAGCAGTACTTC	CASSLWGPSYEQYF
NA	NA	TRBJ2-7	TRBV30	TGTGCCTGGAGGAGGGGGGCTGGGGGTATCTACGAGCAGTACTTC	CAWRRGAGGIYEQYF
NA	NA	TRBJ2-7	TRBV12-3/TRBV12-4	TGTGCCAGCAGTTCGGCAGCCTCGGCTGATTTACCGTACTTC	CASSSAASADLPYF
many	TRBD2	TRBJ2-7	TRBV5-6	TGTGCCAGCAGCCCCCCAGGCTCCCCGGGGGGTGAGCAGTACTTC	CASSPPGSPGGEQYF
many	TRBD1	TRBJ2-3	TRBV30	TGTGCCTGGAGTGACACAGGGGTTAGCACAGATACGCAGTATTTT	CAWSDTGVSTDTQYF
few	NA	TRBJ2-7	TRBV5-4	TGTGCCAGCAGCCAGAGCTCCTACGAGCAGTACTTC	CASSQSSYEQYF
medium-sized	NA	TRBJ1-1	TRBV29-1	TGCAGCGTTGAGGTAACTGAAGCTTTCTTT	CSVEVTEAFF
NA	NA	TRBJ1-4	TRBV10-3	TGTGCCATCAAACGGGACAAGTCAACTAATGAAAAACTGTTTTTT	CAIKRDKSTNEKLFF
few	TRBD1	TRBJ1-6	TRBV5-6	TGTGCCAGCAGCGGCTCGGGACAGGGTAATAATTCACCCCTCCACTTT	CASSGSGQGNNSPLHF
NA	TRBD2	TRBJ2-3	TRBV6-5	TGTGCCAGCACCACTAGCGACACAGATACGCAGTATTTT	CASTTSDTDTQYF
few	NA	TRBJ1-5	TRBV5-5	TGTGCCAGCAGCTTGAGAGGGACGAGCAATCAGCCCCAGCATTTT	CASSLRGTSNQPQHF
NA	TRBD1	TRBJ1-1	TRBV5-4	TGTGCCAGCAGCTTTCACAGGGGGAAAGCTTTCTTT	CASSFHRGKAFF
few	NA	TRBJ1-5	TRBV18	TGTGCCAGCTCCTCCCTACAAAGTAGCAATCAGCCCCAGCATTTT	CASSSLQSSNQPQHF
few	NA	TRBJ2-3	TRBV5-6	TGTGCCAGCAGCTCGGCGGGCTTCGTTCCCACAGATACGCAGTATTTT	CASSSAGFVPTDTQYF
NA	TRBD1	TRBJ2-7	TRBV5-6	TGTGCCAGCAGCTCCGTCGGACAGGGTAACTACGAGCAGTACTTC	CASSSVGQGNYEQYF
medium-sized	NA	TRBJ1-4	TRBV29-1	TGCAGCGGTCTCGCTGATAATGAAAAACTGTTTTTT	CSGLADNEKLFF
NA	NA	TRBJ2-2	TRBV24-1	TGTGCCACCAGTGACAGCCAGGGATACACCGGGGAGCTGTTTTTT	CATSDSQGYTGELFF
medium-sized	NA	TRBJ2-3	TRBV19	TGTGCCAGTAACATCAGGGGCACAGATACGCAGTATTTT	CASNIRGTDTQYF
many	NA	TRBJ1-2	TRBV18	TGTGCCAGCTCACTCAGACAGACCTATGGCTACACCTTC	CASSLRQTYGYTF
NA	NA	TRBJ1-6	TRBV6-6	TGTGCCAGCAGCTTATGGGGAGGCCCTCTCGATAATTCACCCCTCCACTTT	CASSLWGGPLDNSPLHF
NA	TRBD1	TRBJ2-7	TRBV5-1	TGCGCCAGCAGCTTGGCGGGACAGGAGGTCCCCCAGTACTTC	CASSLAGQEVPQYF
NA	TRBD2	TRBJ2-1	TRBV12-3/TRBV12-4	TGTGCCAGCAGTTTTCCGGGACTAGGCAATGAGCAGTTCTTC	CASSFPGLGNEQFF
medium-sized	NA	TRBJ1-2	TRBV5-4	TGTGCCAGCAGCTTGTCAGGATATGGCTACACCTTC	CASSLSGYGYTF
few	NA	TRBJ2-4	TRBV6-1	TGTGCCAGCAGTGAAGCAGGGTTCCCCACCCACATTCAGTACTTC	CASSEAGFPTHIQYF
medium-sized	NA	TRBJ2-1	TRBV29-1	TGCAGCGTTGGGAGGAGGAGGACCCGCTCCTACAATGAGCAGTTCTTC	CSVGRRRTRSYNEQFF
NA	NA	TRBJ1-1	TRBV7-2	TGTGCCAGCAGCCGACAGACGAACACTGAAGCTTTCTTT	CASSRQTNTEAFF
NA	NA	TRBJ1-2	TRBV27	TGTGCCAGCAGTTTGGGCCCCAACCCCTATGGCTACACCTTC	CASSLGPNPYGYTF
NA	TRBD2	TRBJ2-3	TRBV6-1	TGTGCCAGCAGTGAAACCCCATCAGGGGCGGGGGGCACGGGGTCTTTT	CASSETPSGAGGTGSF
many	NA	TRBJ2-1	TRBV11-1	TGTGCCAGCAGCTTATCCCGGCTAGCCGGTGAGCAGTTCTTC	CASSLSRLAGEQFF
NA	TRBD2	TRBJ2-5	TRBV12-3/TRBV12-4	TGTGCCAGCAGTCTAGCGGGGGGGACGTTAGAGACCCAGTACTTC	CASSLAGGTLETQYF
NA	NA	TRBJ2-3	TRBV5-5	TGTGCCAGCAGCTCCATCCGGGGGGATACGCAGTATTTT	CASSSIRGDTQYF
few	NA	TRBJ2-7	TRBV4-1	TGCGCCAGCAGCCCGGGCCTGTTCTACGAGCAGTACTTC	CASSPGLFYEQYF
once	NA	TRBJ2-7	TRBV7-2	TGTGCCAGCAGCTTAGCCTTTAGTTCCTACGAGCAGTACTTC	CASSLAFSSYEQYF